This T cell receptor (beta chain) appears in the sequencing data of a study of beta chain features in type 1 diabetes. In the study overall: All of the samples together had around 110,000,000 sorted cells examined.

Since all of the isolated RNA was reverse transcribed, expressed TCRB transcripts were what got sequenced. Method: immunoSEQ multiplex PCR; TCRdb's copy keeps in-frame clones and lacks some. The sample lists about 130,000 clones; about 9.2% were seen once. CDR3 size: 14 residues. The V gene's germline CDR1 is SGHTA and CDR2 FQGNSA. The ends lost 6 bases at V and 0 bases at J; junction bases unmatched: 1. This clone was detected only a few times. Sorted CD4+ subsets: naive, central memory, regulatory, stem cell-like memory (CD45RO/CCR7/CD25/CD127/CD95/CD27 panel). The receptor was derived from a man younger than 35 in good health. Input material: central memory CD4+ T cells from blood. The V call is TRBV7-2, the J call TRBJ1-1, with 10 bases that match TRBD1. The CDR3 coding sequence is TGTGCCAGCAGGACAGGGGGCTTGAACACTGAAGCTTTCTTT. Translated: CASRTGGLNTEAFF.